A single sample gave rise to the 28 T cell receptor beta chains below, sequenced in a study of blood T cell repertoires in COVID-19. TCRdb's table, derived via immunoSEQ multiplex PCR, lists solely in-frame clones and lacks some. The sample holds 100,000 to 150,000 clones; around 86% are singletons and the top ten take 5% to 6%. The sequencing input was peripheral blood. These receptors were collected from a human donor in a cohort sampled during active COVID-19.

The chain has TRBV11-2 and TRBJ2-5; possible D gene TRBD2, 6 bases. CDR3 length: 17 residues. Trimming cost V 5 bases and J 0 bases, with 19 bases left between them. Germline values: CDR1 SGHAT, CDR2 FQNNGV. The DNA for the CDR3 is TGTGCCAGCAGCGCCAGAACCGGGACTGGGTACCAAGAGACCCAGTACTTC. Its protein is CASSARTGTGYQETQYF.

Worth noting for this clone: At the DNA level, this CDR3 is encoded by other sequences in the same sample as well. The chain has TRBV7-2 and TRBJ2-7, with D tentatively TRBD2 (6 bases). There are 12 residues in the CDR3. Trimming left V 6 bases short and J 2 bases short, with 8 bases between. The germline V gene encodes CDR1 SGHTA and CDR2 FQGNSA. This CDR3 reads CASSSGAYEQYF. The CDR3 DNA sequence: TGTGCCAGCAGTTCGGGAGCCTACGAGCAGTACTTC. Drawing the rest from reference TRBV7-2 and TRBJ2-7, the complete variable domain is GAGVSQSPSNKVTEKGKDVELRCDPISGHTALYWYRQSLGQGLEFLIYFQGNSAPDKSGLPSDRFSAERTGGSVSTLTIQRTQQEDSAVYLCASSSGAYEQYFGPGTRLTVT.

The chain joins TRBV10-3 to TRBJ2-7, with TRBD1 as a possible D gene (6 bases). Trimming cost V 5 bases and J 1 base, with 15 bases left between them. CDR3 length: 15 residues. Looked up from germline, CDR1 is ENHRY and CDR2 is SYGVKD. The CDR3: CAISSGTLVSYEQYF. The CDR3 DNA follows: TGTGCCATCAGTTCCGGGACATTAGTATCCTACGAGCAGTACTTC.

This clone was seen once. One end of the junction fails to match germline, which may point to a read error. J is TRBJ1-1 and V is TRBV13; a possible D gene is TRBD1 (6 bases). This CDR3 contains 12 residues. From germline, CDR1 is PRHDT and CDR2 FYEKMQ (reference sequence). The chain's CDR3 is CASRLEGAEAFF. In DNA form, the CDR3 reads TGTGCCAGCAGGTTAGAGGGGGCTGAAGCTTTCTTT. The variable domain in full, with the rest retrieved from reference TRBV13 and TRBJ1-1, is AAGVIQSPRHLIKEKRETATLKCYPIPRHDTVYWYQQGPGQDPQFLISFYEKMQSDKGSIPDRFSAQQFSDYHSELNMSSLELGDSALYFCASRLEGAEAFFGQGTRLTVV.

V gene TRBV19 combines with J gene TRBJ1-1, with TRBD1 as a possible D gene (5 bases). In germline, CDR1 is LNHDA, CDR2 SQIVND (reference sequence). The CDR3 extends over 14 amino acids. V gave up 6 bases and J gave up 12 bases, with 23 bases separating them. The CDR3 protein is CASRVSQGQPATFF. The CDR3 nucleotides read TGTGCCAGTAGGGTGAGCCAGGGTCAGCCGGCAACTTTCTTT.

CDR3 in DNA: TGTGCCAGAAGCAGACTAGCGAATGAGCAGTTCTTC. Translating gives CARSRLANEQFF. The chain has TRBV7-5 and TRBJ2-1; TRBD2 is taken as the D call from the table, unchecked against the DNA. TRBV7-5 is assigned pseudogene status. The CDR3 covers 12 residues.

The chain couples TRBV6-5 to TRBJ1-1, with D perhaps TRBD1 (5 bases). Germline V gives CDR1 MNHEY, CDR2 SVGAGI. With 8 bases removed from V and 4 bases from J, the gap between germline ends came to 17 bases. This CDR3 has 14 residues. This CDR3 is CASESGGTGTEAFF. Written as DNA, the CDR3 is TGTGCCAGCGAGTCCGGGGGGACGGGCACTGAAGCTTTCTTT.

V gene TRBV4-1 combines with J gene TRBJ2-7; 15 bases fit TRBD2. CDR1 is MGHRA, CDR2 YSYEKL, per germline. The CDR3 has 17 amino acids. Losses at the gene ends were 3 bases for V and 0 bases for J; bases not matched to a gene: 3. The DNA for the CDR3 is TGCGCCAGCAGCCAGGGGACTAGCGGGAGGTACTCCTACGAGCAGTACTTC. This translates into CASSQGTSGRYSYEQYF.

This rearrangement joins TRBV6-5 to TRBJ2-7; 12 bases map to TRBD2. Germline loops: CDR1 MNHEY, CDR2 SVGAGI. CDR3 size: 14 residues. The trim removed 6 bases at V and 5 bases at J, leaving 5 bases unmatched. The CDR3 region has the DNA TGTGCCAGCAGGCTAGCGGGAGGGAACCACGAGCAGTACTTC. Translated, it gives CASRLAGGNHEQYF.

The J gene is TRBJ2-1, the V gene TRBV3-1 (or the pseudogene TRBV3-2); D perhaps matches TRBD2 (5 bases). Germline CDR1 LGHDT, CDR2 YNNKEL (reference sequence). The CDR3 is 13 residues long. Deletions cut 5 bases from V and 15 bases from J, with 20 bases between. The CDR3 protein is CASSAAAAHLAFF. CDR3 DNA: TGTGCCAGCAGCGCCGCCGCCGCCCACCTAGCGTTCTTC.

The rearrangement uses TRBV5-6 and TRBJ2-1; D ambiguous. Trimming pared 9 bases from V and 2 bases from J, leaving 15 bases between. The CDR3 consists of 14 residues. Germline V gene lookup returns CDR1 SGHDT and CDR2 YYEEEE. This CDR3 is CATLASPAYNEQFF. CDR3 in DNA: TGTGCCACCTTAGCCAGCCCTGCCTACAATGAGCAGTTCTTC.

This chain joins TRBV10-1 and TRBJ2-1; TRBD2 is a possible D gene (6 bases). This CDR3 comprises 16 residues. Deletions cut 4 bases from V and 2 bases from J, with 15 bases between. Per the germline V gene, CDR1 is WNHNN and CDR2 is SYGVQD (reference sequence). The DNA of the CDR3 is TGCGCCAGCAGTGCGATGTTGACGGGGGCCTACAATGAGCAGTTCTTC. This encodes CASSAMLTGAYNEQFF.

The chain uses TRBV5-1 and TRBJ1-2; D gene unclear. The germline V and J ends were trimmed by 4 bases and 4 bases, with 17 bases remaining between them. CDR1 and CDR2 (germline): SGHRS, YFSETQ. There are 15 residues in the CDR3. CDR3 in amino acids: CASSLTAGDLYGYTF. The CDR3 DNA reads as TGCGCCAGCAGCCTGACCGCAGGTGACCTCTATGGCTACACCTTC.

This clone was seen once. This chain's CDR3 is CASSLDQNTEAFF. Written as DNA, the CDR3 is TGTGCCAGCAGCTTGGATCAGAACACTGAAGCTTTCTTT. The chain joins TRBV5-4 to TRBJ1-1; D not resolved. V was trimmed by 0 bases and J by 1 base, leaving 4 bases between them. The CDR3 length is 13 residues. Germline CDR1 reads SGHNT; CDR2 reads YYREEE (reference sequence).

The V gene is TRBV11-2, the J gene TRBJ2-1; 16 nucleotides agree with TRBD2. V dropped 1 base and J dropped 9; count of bases not matched to a gene: 12. CDR1 and CDR2 from the germline V gene are SGHAT and FQNNGV. This CDR3 has 19 amino acids. The CDR3 here is CASSLVFRGTSGRAGEQFF. For the CDR3, the DNA is TGTGCCAGCAGCTTAGTCTTTCGGGGGACTAGCGGGAGGGCGGGTGAGCAGTTCTTC.

The gene calls are TRBV11-2 and TRBJ2-7; 13 nucleotides agree with TRBD2. The CDR3 runs 17 residues. V shed 5 bases and J 0 bases; nucleotides not matched to a gene: 7. Germline V gives CDR1 SGHAT, CDR2 FQNNGV. The CDR3 spells CASSPRLAGGLSYEQYF. In DNA, the CDR3 is TGTGCCAGCAGCCCTCGACTAGCGGGAGGCCTCTCCTACGAGCAGTACTTC.

This clone was counted at least ten times. Other DNA sequences in the same sample also yield this CDR3. The rearrangement joins TRBV12-3 or TRBV12-4 to TRBJ2-2, with unresolved D. Trimming took 3 bases from V and 6 from J, leaving 5 bases between them. This CDR3 spans 12 amino acids. This CDR3 reads CASSFFPGELFF. The CDR3 DNA reads TGTGCCAGCAGTTTCTTCCCCGGGGAGCTGTTTTTT.

This clone was counted a single time. V usage is TRBV3-1 (or the pseudogene TRBV3-2) and J usage is TRBJ1-1, with D possibly matching TRBD1 (6 bases). V lost 4 bases and J 6 bases, leaving 18 bases between the germline ends. This CDR3 has 15 amino acids. The germline gives CDR1 LGHDT, CDR2 YNNKEL (reference sequence). The CDR3 loop reads CASSPWGPTGAEAFF. The CDR3 nucleotides read TGTGCCAGCAGCCCGTGGGGGCCAACTGGGGCTGAAGCTTTCTTT.

This chain uses TRBV5-1 with TRBJ2-1; 10 bases are shared with TRBD2. Trimming cost V 4 bases and J 4 bases; bases outside gene matches: 5. CDR3 length: 15 residues. CDR1 SGHRS and CDR2 YFSETQ come from the germline V gene. This chain's CDR3 is CASSPRTSGYNEQFF. Here the CDR3 DNA reads TGCGCCAGCAGCCCCCGGACTAGCGGATACAATGAGCAGTTCTTC.

V and J are TRBV4-1 and TRBJ1-5; no firm D call. Germline CDR1 is MGHRA and CDR2 is YSYEKL. There are 15 residues in the CDR3. Trimming took 1 base from V and 6 from J, leaving 13 bases between them. This chain's CDR3 is CASSQVWGDIQPQHF. The CDR3 nucleotides read TGCGCCAGCAGCCAAGTTTGGGGAGACATTCAGCCCCAGCATTTT.

The CDR3 DNA reads as TGTGCCAGCAGCTTTACGAGGGCGGCCTCTGGAAACACCATATATTTT. Residues: CASSFTRAASGNTIYF. The gene calls are TRBV7-2 and TRBJ1-3; unclear D gene. Germline V gene lookup returns CDR1 SGHTA and CDR2 FQGNSA. This CDR3 has 16 amino acids. Trimming removed 3 bases from V and 0 bases from J, with 12 bases in between.

The chain carries TRBV3-1 (or the pseudogene TRBV3-2) and TRBJ2-7; 7 nucleotides match TRBD1. J gave up 3 bases and V 3 bases, and 8 bases lay outside the gene matches. The CDR3 loop spans 15 amino acids. Germline loops: CDR1 LGHDT, CDR2 YNNKEL (reference sequence). The DNA for the CDR3 is TGTGCCAGCAGCCACACAAGACAGGGTCTCTACGAGCAGTACTTC. Translated: CASSHTRQGLYEQYF.

This chain joins TRBV7-8 and TRBJ2-3; D is uncertain. The CDR3 covers 17 residues. Germline CDR1 reads SGHVS; CDR2 reads FQNEAQ. The V and J ends lost 2 bases and 5 bases respectively, with 20 bases between them. CDR3 amino acids: CASSLFSRWALEDTQYF. The CDR3 nucleotides are TGTGCCAGCAGCTTATTTTCTCGCTGGGCGTTGGAAGATACGCAGTATTTT.

J is TRBJ2-1 and V is TRBV6-5; D remains ambiguous. The germline V gene encodes CDR1 MNHEY and CDR2 SVGAGI. V shed 2 bases and J shed 7 bases, with 9 bases lying between them. CDR3 length: 13 amino acids. The CDR3 DNA follows: TGTGCCAGCAGTTACGGTCAAGCGAATGAGCAGTTCTTC. It is translated as CASSYGQANEQFF.

The chain links TRBV28 to TRBJ2-7; no clear D gene. Germline V gene sequence: CDR1 MDHEN, CDR2 SYDVKM. V was cut by 6 bases and J by 6 bases, with 12 bases left in between. The CDR3 runs to 12 residues. The chain's CDR3 is CASSRTSGEQYF. The CDR3 DNA is TGTGCCAGCAGCCGAACCTCGGGCGAGCAGTACTTC.

The chain combines TRBV7-2 with TRBJ1-1; weak D call: TRBD1 (5 bases). CDR1 SGHTA and CDR2 FQGNSA come from the germline V gene. Trimming stripped 1 base from V and 1 base from J, with 22 bases between. CDR3 size: 19 residues. For the CDR3, the DNA is TGTGCCAGCAGCTTAGGCGAACCAGAGTTGGGGGGGACGAACACTGAAGCTTTCTTT. It specifies CASSLGEPELGGTNTEAFF.

The V and J genes are TRBV6-5 and TRBJ1-1; unclear D gene. The V end was cut by 7 bases, the J end by 4 bases, with 7 bases between. CDR3 length equals 11 residues. The germline CDR1 and CDR2 sequences are MNHEY and SVGAGI. This CDR3 reads CASKRSTEAFF. Here the CDR3 DNA reads TGTGCCAGCAAGAGGAGCACTGAAGCTTTCTTT.

V and J are TRBV6-5 and TRBJ2-7; 10 positions agree with TRBD1. V dropped 5 bases and J dropped 0; count of bases not matched to a gene: 4. CDR3 length: 15 amino acids. CDR1 and CDR2 from the germline V gene are MNHEY and SVGAGI. The CDR3 spells CASSRGDRGSYEQYF. In DNA form, the CDR3 reads TGTGCCAGCAGTCGGGGGGACAGGGGCTCCTACGAGCAGTACTTC.